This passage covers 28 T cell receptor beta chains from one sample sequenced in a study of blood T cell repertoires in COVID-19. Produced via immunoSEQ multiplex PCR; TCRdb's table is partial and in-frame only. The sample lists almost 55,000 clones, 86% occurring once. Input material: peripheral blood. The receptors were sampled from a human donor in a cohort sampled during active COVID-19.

CDR3 in DNA: TGTGCCAGCTCACGGACAGGGCAAGAGACCCAGTACTTC. As protein: CASSRTGQETQYF. This chain links TRBV18 with TRBJ2-5; the match to TRBD1 covers 8 bases. Germline CDR1 and CDR2: KGHSH and LQKENI. Trimming removed 4 bases from V and 2 bases from J; junction bases left unmatched: 0. This CDR3 has 13 residues.

CDR3 nucleotides: TGTGCCAGCAGCCAACTAGCGGGTAGTGACCACCTCAGCACAGATACGCAGTATTTT. Amino acid sequence: CASSQLAGSDHLSTDTQYF. This chain joins TRBV4-2 and TRBJ2-3, with TRBD2 matching 8 bases. V shed 2 bases, J shed 0 bases, and the junction held 13 bases outside the gene matches. The CDR3 loop spans 19 amino acids. From germline, CDR1 is LGHNA and CDR2 YNFKEQ.

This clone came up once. CDR3 loop: CASSLAGGMLTEAFF. The CDR3 nucleotides read TGCGCCAGCAGCTTGGCAGGGGGTATGCTTACTGAAGCTTTCTTT. The rearrangement uses TRBV5-1 and TRBJ1-1, with 7 bases fitting TRBD1. V was pared by 0 bases and J by 5 bases, with 7 bases of the junction left unmatched. The CDR3 is 15 amino acids. The germline CDR1 and CDR2 sequences are SGHRS and YFSETQ.

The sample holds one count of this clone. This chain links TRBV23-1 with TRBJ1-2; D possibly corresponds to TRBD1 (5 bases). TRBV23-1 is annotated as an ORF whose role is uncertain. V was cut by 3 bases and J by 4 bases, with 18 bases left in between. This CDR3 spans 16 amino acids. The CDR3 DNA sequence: TGCGCCAGCAGTCAGGTTGGTAATCAGGGTGGCTATGGCTACACCTTC. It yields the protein CASSQVGNQGGYGYTF.

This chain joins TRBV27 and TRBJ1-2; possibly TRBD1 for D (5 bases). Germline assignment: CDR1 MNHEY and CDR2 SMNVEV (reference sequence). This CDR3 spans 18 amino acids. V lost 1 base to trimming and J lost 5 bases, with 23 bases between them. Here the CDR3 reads CASSLWPLGGALGYGYTF. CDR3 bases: TGTGCCAGCAGTTTATGGCCTTTAGGAGGGGCTTTAGGGTATGGCTACACCTTC.

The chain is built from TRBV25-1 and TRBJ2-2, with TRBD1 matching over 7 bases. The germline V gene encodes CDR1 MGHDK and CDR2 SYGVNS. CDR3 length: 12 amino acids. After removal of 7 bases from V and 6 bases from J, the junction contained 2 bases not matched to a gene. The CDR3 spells CASTTGSGELFF. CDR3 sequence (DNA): TGTGCCAGCACGACAGGGTCCGGGGAGCTGTTTTTT.

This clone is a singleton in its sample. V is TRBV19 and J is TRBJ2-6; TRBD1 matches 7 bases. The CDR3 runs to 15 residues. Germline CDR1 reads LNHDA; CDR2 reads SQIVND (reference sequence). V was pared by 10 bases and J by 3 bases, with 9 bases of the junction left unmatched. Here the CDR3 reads CATNRQGIGANVLTF. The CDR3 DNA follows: TGTGCCACCAATCGACAGGGAATTGGGGCCAACGTCCTGACTTTC.

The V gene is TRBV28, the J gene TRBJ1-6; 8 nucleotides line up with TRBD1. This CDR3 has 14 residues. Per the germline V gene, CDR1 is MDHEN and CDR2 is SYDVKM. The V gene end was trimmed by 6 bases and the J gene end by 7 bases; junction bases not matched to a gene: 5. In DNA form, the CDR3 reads TGTGCCAGCAGCCCCGGACAGGGAAATTCACCCCTCCACTTT. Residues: CASSPGQGNSPLHF.

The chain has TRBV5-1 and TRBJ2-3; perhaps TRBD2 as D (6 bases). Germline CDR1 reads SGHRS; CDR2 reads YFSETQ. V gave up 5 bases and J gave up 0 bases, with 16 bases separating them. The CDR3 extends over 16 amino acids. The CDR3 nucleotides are TGCGCCAGCAGGGAGGGGCGTGGAACTAGCACAGATACGCAGTATTTT. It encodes CASREGRGTSTDTQYF.

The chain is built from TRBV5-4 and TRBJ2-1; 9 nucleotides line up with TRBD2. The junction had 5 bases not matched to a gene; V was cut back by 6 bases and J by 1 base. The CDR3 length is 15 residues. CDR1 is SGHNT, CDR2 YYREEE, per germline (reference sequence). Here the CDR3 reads CASTYSGGSYNEQFF. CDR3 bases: TGTGCCAGCACCTATAGCGGGGGATCCTACAATGAGCAGTTCTTC.

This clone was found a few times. CDR3 in amino acids: CASSGNRQATGELFF. The CDR3 coding sequence is TGTGCCAGCAGCGGAAACAGACAGGCCACCGGGGAGCTGTTTTTT. The gene calls are TRBV9 and TRBJ2-2; weak D call: TRBD1 (6 bases). CDR3 length: 15 amino acids. V gave up 3 bases and J gave up 4 bases, with 13 bases separating them. CDR1 is SGDLS, CDR2 YYNGEE, per germline.

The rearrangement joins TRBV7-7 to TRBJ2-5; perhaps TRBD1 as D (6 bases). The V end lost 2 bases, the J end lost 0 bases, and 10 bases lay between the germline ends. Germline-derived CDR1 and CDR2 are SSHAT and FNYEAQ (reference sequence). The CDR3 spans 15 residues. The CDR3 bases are TGTGCCAGCAGCTTATCAGGGGAGTACCAAGAGACCCAGTACTTC. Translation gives CASSLSGEYQETQYF.

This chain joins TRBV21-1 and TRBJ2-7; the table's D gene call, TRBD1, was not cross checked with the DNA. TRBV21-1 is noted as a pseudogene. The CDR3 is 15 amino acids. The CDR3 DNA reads TGTGCCAGCAACCTTCCGGACACTAACTCCTACGAGCAGTACTTC. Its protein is CASNLPDTNSYEQYF.

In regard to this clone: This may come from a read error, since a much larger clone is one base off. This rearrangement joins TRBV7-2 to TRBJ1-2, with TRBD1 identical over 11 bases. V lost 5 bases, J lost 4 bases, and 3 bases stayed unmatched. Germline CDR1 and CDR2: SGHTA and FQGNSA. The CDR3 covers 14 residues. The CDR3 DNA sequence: TGTGCCAGCAGCCAGGGACAGGGGGGCTATGGCTACACCTTC. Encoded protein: CASSQGQGGYGYTF.

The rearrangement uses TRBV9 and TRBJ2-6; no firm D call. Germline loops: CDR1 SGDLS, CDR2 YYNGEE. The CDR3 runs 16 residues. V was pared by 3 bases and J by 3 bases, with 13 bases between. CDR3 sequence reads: CASSATHQRGANVLTF. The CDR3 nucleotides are TGTGCCAGCAGCGCCACGCACCAGCGTGGGGCCAACGTCCTGACTTTC.

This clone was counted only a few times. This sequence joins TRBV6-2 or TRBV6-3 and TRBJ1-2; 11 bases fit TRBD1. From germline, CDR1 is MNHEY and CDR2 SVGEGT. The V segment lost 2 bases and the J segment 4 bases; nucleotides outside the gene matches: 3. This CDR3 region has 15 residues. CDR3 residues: CASSYGTGGRYGYTF. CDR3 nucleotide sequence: TGTGCCAGCAGTTACGGGACAGGGGGACGCTATGGCTACACCTTC.

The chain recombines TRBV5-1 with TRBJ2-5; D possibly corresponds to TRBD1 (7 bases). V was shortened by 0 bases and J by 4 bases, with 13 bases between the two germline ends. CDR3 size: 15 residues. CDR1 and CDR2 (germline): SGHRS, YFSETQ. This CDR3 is CASSLEDRRGETQYF. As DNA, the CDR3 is TGCGCCAGCAGCTTGGAGGACAGGCGGGGAGAGACCCAGTACTTC.

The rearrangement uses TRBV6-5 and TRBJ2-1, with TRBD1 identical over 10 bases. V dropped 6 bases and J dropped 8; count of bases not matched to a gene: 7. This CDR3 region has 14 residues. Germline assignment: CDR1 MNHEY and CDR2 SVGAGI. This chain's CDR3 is CASSRDRGFDEQFF. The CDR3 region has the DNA TGTGCCAGCAGCCGGGACAGGGGTTTTGATGAGCAGTTCTTC.

CDR3 protein: CASRLSPPKNRESQPQHF. CDR3 bases: TGTGCAAGTCGCTTGTCTCCGCCCAAGAACAGGGAATCTCAGCCCCAGCATTTT. The chain carries TRBV12-2 and TRBJ1-5; TRBD1 is taken as the D call from the table, unchecked against the DNA. TRBV12-2 corresponds to a pseudogene. CDR3 length equals 18 residues.

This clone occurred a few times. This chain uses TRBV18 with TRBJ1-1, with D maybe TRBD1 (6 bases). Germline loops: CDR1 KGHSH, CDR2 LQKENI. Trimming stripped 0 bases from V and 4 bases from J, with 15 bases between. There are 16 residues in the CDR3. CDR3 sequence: CASSPPDSGVSTEAFF. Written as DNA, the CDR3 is TGTGCCAGCTCACCACCGGACAGTGGTGTAAGCACTGAAGCTTTCTTT.

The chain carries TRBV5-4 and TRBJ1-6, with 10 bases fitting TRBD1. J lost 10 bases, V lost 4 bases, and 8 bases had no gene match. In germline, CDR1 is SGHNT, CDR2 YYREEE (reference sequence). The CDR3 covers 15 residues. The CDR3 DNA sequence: TGTGCCAGCAGCCGCGGGACAGGGGAAGGCTCACCCCTCCACTTT. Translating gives CASSRGTGEGSPLHF.

The CDR3 region is CASRTEEPVYGYTF. The CDR3 DNA follows: TGTGCCAGCAGGACGGAGGAGCCGGTCTATGGCTACACCTTC. The chain combines TRBV6-5 with TRBJ1-2, with D hard to call. Deletions cut 6 bases from V and 4 bases from J, with 15 bases between. This CDR3 is 14 amino acids long. Germline V gives CDR1 MNHEY, CDR2 SVGAGI.

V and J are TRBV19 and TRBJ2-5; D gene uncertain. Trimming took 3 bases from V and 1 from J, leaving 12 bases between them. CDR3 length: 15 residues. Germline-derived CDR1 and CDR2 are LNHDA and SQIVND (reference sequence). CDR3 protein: CASSMSSQIQETQYF. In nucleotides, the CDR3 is TGTGCCAGTAGTATGTCTTCGCAGATCCAAGAGACCCAGTACTTC.

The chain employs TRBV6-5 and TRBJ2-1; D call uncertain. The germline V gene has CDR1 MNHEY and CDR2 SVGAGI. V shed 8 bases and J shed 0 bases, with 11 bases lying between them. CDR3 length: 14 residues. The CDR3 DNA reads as TGTGCCAGCCCAATCTGGAGCTCCTACAATGAGCAGTTCTTC. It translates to CASPIWSSYNEQFF.

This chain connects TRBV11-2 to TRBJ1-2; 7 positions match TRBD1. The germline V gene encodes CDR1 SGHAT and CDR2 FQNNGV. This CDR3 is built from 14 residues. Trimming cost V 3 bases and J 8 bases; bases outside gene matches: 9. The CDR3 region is CASSFNQGVGGYTF. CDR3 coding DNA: TGTGCCAGCAGCTTTAATCAGGGGGTGGGCGGCTACACCTTC.

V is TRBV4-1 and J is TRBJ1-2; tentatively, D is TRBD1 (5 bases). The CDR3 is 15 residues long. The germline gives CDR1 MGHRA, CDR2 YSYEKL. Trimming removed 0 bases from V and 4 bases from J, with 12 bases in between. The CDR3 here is CASSQEPRVSYGYTF. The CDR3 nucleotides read TGCGCCAGCAGCCAAGAACCCAGGGTTAGCTATGGCTACACCTTC.

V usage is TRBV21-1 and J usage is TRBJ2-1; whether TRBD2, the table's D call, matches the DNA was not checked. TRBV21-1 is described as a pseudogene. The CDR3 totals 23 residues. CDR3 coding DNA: TGTGCCAGCAGCAGCAAAAATTGGGAGGCTAGCGGGAGGCCCATCCCCGTTTACAATGAGCAGTTCTTC. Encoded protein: CASSSKNWEASGRPIPVYNEQFF.

The CDR3 region has the DNA TGTGCCAGCAGCTTTAGCGGGGGGTCCAATGAGCAGTTCTTC. Its translation: CASSFSGGSNEQFF. The J gene is TRBJ2-1, the V gene TRBV7-9; 10 nucleotides match TRBD2. The CDR3 length is 14 residues. With V trimmed by 3 bases and J by 6 bases, 2 bases remained unmatched. Germline CDR1 SEHNR, CDR2 FQNEAQ (reference sequence).